Below, 3 T cell receptor beta chains from the same sample are listed, as sequenced in a study of cytomegalovirus exposure and HLA in healthy donors. Primers included in the PCR were 60 Vbeta and 13 Jbeta primers. Data came from immunoSEQ multiplex PCR; TCRdb stores just in-frame clones and leaves some out. This sample carries approximately 240,000 clones, roughly 91% of them seen once, and the ten largest clones take roughly 1%. Material for sequencing was PBMCs. The source is a woman aged 18-30 years in good health and CMV-seronegative.

Notes on this clone: At the DNA level, this CDR3 is encoded by other sequences in the same sample as well. V usage is TRBV6-5 and J usage is TRBJ1-1, with D unclear. This CDR3 is built from 14 residues. CDR1 and CDR2 (germline): MNHEY, SVGAGI. V gave up 0 bases and J gave up 1 base, with 6 bases separating them. The CDR3 protein is CASSYSGGNTEAFF. The CDR3 region has the DNA TGTGCCAGCAGTTACTCTGGAGGGAACACTGAAGCTTTCTTT.

V usage is TRBV21-1 and J usage is TRBJ1-1; TRBD1 is the table's D call and was not checked against the DNA. TRBV21-1 is assigned pseudogene status. The CDR3 extends over 15 amino acids. The CDR3, as DNA: TGTGCCAGCAGTCGGGACAGGGGGCGCGGGGTTGAAGCTTTCTTT. Amino acids: CASSRDRGRGVEAFF.

Turning to this clone: This specimen includes other DNA sequences encoding the same CDR3. In DNA, the CDR3 is TGCGCCAGCAGCCCACCCAGGGGGCCCTTCTTTGGCACTGAAGCTTTCTTT. As protein: CASSPPRGPFFGTEAFF. The chain is built from TRBV4-1 and TRBJ1-1; the match to TRBD1 covers 8 bases. The CDR3 is made up of 17 amino acids. The germline gives CDR1 MGHRA, CDR2 YSYEKL. Unmatched junction bases numbered 14, after V lost 4 bases and J lost 4 bases.